This T cell receptor beta chain stems from a study of Ad26.COV2.S vaccination and SARS-CoV-2 variants. Study information: Within the COV1001 Ad26.COV2.S trial arm, the donor was enrolled. Ad26.COV2.S, an intramuscular injection, was given once or twice 56 days apart. Overall study findings and caveats: Reports say spike-specific CD8+ and CD4+ T cell responses covered substantial breadth after vaccination.

Turning to this clone: Its antigen is unknown.

Described treatment: around 19 received Ad26.COV2.S at low or high dose, single or two shots; about 5 received placebo; per-sample allocation not given. Sampling was done on day 63 after the first vaccine or placebo injection. In the vaccine, an Ad26 vector expressed the SARS-CoV-2 spike of the Wuhan strain. Assay: immunoSEQ multiplex PCR; the TCRdb copy retains only in-frame clones and omits some. The table lists some 340,000 clones, roughly 84% of them singletons. The CDR3 is made up of 16 amino acids. V lost 3 bases and J lost 6; bases outside the gene matches: 7. CDR1 is LNHDA, CDR2 SQIVND, per germline (reference sequence).

The gene calls are TRBV19 and TRBJ1-5; 11 bases are a match to TRBD1. This specimen was peripheral blood, taken in a trial of Ad26.COV2.S vaccine versus placebo. The origin of this receptor is a person aged 18-65 years who received the Ad26.COV2.S COVID-19 vaccine or a placebo. In DNA form, the CDR3 reads TGTGCCAGTAGTATTGTCGCCGGGACAGGGGGTCAGCCCCAGCATTTT. Its translation: CASSIVAGTGGQPQHF.